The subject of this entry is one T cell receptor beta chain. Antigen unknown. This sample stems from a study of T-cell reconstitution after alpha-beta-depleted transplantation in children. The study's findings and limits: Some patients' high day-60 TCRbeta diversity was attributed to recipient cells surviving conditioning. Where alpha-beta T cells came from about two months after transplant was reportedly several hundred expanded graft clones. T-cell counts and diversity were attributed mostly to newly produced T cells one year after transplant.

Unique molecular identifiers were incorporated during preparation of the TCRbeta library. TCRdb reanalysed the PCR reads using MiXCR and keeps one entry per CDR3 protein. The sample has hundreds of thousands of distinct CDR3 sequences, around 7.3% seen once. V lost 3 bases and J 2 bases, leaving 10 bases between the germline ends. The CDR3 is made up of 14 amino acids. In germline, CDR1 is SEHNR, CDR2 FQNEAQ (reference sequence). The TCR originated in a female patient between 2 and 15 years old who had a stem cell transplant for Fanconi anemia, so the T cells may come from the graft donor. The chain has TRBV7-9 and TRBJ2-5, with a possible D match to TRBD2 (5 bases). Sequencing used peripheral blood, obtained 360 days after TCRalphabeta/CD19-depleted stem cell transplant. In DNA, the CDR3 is TGTGCCAGCAGCTTCGTAACGGGGCAAGAGACCCAGTACTTC. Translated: CASSFVTGQETQYF.